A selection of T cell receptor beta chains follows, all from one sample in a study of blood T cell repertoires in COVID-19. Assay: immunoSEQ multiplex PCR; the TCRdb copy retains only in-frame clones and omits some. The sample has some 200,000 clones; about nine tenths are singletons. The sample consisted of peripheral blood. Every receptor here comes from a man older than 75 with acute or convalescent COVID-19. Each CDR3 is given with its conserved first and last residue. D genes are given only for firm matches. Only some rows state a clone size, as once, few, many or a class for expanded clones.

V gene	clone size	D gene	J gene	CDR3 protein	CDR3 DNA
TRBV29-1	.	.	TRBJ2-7	CSVEDPPQMYF	TGCAGCGTTGAAGACCCCCCCCAGATGTACTTC
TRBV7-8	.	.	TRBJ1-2	CASSLGPASKRGGYTF	TGTGCCAGCAGCTTAGGTCCGGCCTCCAAGCGGGGTGGCTACACCTTC
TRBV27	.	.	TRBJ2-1	CASGGWGDRGEQFF	TGTGCCAGCGGGGGTTGGGGGGACCGAGGTGAGCAGTTCTTC
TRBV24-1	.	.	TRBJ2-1	CATSVGGRATLYNEQFF	TGTGCCACCAGTGTAGGGGGGAGGGCGACTTTATACAATGAGCAGTTCTTC
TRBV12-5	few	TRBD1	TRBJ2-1	CASGPLPGTGIGEQFF	TGTGCTAGTGGTCCTCTTCCGGGGACAGGGATTGGTGAGCAGTTCTTC
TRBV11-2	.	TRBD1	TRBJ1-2	CASSSTGVNYGYTF	TGTGCCAGCAGCTCGACAGGGGTAAACTATGGCTACACCTTC
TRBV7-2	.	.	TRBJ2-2	CASRFQTGELFF	TGTGCCAGCAGATTTCAGACCGGGGAGCTGTTTTTT
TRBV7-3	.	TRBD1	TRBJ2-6	CASRPGTGVSGANVLTF	TGTGCCAGCAGACCCGGGACAGGGGTTTCTGGGGCCAACGTCCTGACTTTC
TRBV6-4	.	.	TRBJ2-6	CASNEGPGANVLTF	TGTGCCAGCAATGAGGGGCCTGGGGCCAACGTCCTGACTTTC
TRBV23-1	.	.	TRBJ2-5	CASSQPDKQETQYF	TGCGCCAGCAGTCAGCCGGACAAGCAAGAGACCCAGTACTTC
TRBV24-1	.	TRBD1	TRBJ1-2	CATSDPGTGGYGYTF	TGTGCCACCAGTGACCCCGGGACAGGGGGCTATGGCTACACCTTC
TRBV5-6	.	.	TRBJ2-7	CASSVYMYEQYF	TGTGCCAGCAGCGTCTATATGTACGAGCAGTACTTC
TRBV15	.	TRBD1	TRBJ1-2	CATSSRPGQLYGYTF	TGTGCCACCAGCTCTCGACCGGGACAGCTGTATGGCTACACCTTC
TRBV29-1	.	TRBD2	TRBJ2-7	CSVEDQGLAGGGEQYF	TGCAGCGTTGAAGATCAGGGACTAGCGGGAGGGGGCGAGCAGTACTTC
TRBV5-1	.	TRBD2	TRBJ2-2	CASSLILADTGELFF	TGCGCCAGCAGCTTGATCCTAGCGGACACCGGGGAGCTGTTTTTT
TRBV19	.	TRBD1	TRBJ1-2	CASGITGGDATGYTF	TGTGCCAGTGGAATAACAGGGGGCGACGCCACTGGCTACACCTTC
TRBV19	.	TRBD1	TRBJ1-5	CASSTQGGRSNQPQHF	TGTGCCAGTAGTACACAGGGGGGGCGGAGCAATCAGCCCCAGCATTTT
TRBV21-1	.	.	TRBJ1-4	CASRWRDGDNEKLFF	TGTGCCAGCAGATGGAGGGATGGGGATAATGAAAAACTGTTTTTT
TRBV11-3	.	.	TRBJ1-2	CASSLDGFGYTF	TGTGCCAGCAGCTTAGACGGGTTTGGCTACACCTTC
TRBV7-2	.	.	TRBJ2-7	CASSLGSIGGAREQYF	TGTGCCAGCAGCTTAGGGTCGATTGGGGGGGCGCGAGAGCAGTACTTC
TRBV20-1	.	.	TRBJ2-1	CSASAKAAGMYNEQFF	TGCAGTGCTAGTGCTAAAGCCGCAGGGATGTACAATGAGCAGTTCTTC
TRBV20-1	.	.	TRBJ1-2	CSPSVAGGYTF	TGCAGTCCTTCTGTGGCGGGTGGCTACACCTTC
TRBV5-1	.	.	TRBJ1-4	CASSLQGATNEKLFF	TGCGCCAGCAGCTTACAGGGTGCAACTAATGAAAAACTGTTTTTT
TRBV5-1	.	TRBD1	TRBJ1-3	CASSPGGSGNTIYF	TGCGCCAGCAGCCCAGGGGGTTCTGGAAACACCATATATTTT
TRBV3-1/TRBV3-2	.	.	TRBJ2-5	CASSQDFPKEETQYF	TGTGCCAGCAGCCAAGATTTTCCTAAAGAAGAGACCCAGTACTTC
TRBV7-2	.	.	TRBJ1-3	CASSSARGNTIYF	TGTGCCAGCAGCTCCGCCAGGGGAAACACCATATATTTT
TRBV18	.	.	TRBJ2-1	CASSPTMAGPDSYNEQFF	TGTGCCAGCTCACCAACTATGGCGGGCCCAGACTCCTACAATGAGCAGTTCTTC
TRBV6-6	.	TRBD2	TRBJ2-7	CASCSSGSGEYEQYF	TGTGCCAGCTGCTCTAGCGGGAGTGGTGAATACGAGCAGTACTTC
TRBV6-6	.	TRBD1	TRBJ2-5	CASRFGDRQETQYF	TGTGCCAGCAGATTTGGGGACAGACAAGAGACCCAGTACTTC
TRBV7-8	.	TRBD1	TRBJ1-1	CASSPRQGGMNTEAFF	TGTGCCAGCAGCCCCCGACAGGGGGGAATGAACACTGAAGCTTTCTTT
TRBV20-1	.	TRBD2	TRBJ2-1	CSASFPSGFYNEQFF	TGCAGTGCTAGTTTTCCTAGCGGGTTCTACAATGAGCAGTTCTTC
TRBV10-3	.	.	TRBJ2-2	CAISDPGTPNTGELFF	TGTGCCATCAGTGATCCCGGGACTCCGAACACCGGGGAGCTGTTTTTT
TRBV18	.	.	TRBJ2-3	CASSPNLKDTQYF	TGTGCCAGCTCACCGAACCTAAAGGATACGCAGTATTTT
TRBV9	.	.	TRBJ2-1	CASSVAGRENEQFF	TGTGCCAGCAGCGTAGCGGGCAGGGAAAATGAGCAGTTCTTC
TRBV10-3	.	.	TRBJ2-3	CAISAGASTDTQYF	TGTGCCATCAGTGCTGGGGCCTCCACAGATACGCAGTATTTT
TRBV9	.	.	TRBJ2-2	CASSVVDTGELFF	TGTGCCAGCAGCGTAGTCGACACCGGGGAGCTGTTTTTT
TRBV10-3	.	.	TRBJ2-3	CAIAGGLTDTQYF	TGTGCCATCGCGGGTGGGTTGACAGATACGCAGTATTTT
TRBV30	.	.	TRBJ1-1	CAWSVQGVEAFF	TGTGCCTGGAGTGTACAGGGAGTTGAAGCTTTCTTT
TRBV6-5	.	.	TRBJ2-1	CASSYSIARGNNEQFF	TGTGCCAGCAGTTACTCGATTGCACGGGGAAATAATGAGCAGTTCTTC
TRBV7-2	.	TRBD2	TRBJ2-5	CASSPTGGYFETQYF	TGTGCCAGCAGCCCAACGGGAGGGTATTTTGAGACCCAGTACTTC
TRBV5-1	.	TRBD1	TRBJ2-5	CASSLGDRGRKTQYF	TGCGCCAGCAGCTTGGGGGACAGGGGGCGGAAGACCCAGTACTTC
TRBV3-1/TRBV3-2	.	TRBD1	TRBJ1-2	CASSQMDRSHGYTF	TGTGCCAGCAGCCAAATGGACAGGAGCCATGGCTACACCTTC
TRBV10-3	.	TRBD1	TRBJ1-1	CAIRTGWNTEAFF	TGTGCCATCAGGACAGGGTGGAACACTGAAGCTTTCTTT
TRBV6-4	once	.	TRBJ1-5	CASSDRWQGSNQPQHF	TGTGCCAGCAGTGATAGATGGCAGGGGAGCAATCAGCCCCAGCATTTT
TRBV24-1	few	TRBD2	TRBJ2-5	CATSVAGAGGQETQYF	TGTGCCACCAGTGTAGCAGGGGCGGGAGGCCAAGAGACCCAGTACTTC
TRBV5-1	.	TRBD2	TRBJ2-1	CASSSGTSDEQFF	TGCGCCAGCAGCTCGGGGACTAGTGATGAGCAGTTCTTC
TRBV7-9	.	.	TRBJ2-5	CASSLAVLQETQYF	TGTGCCAGCAGCTTGGCAGTCCTTCAAGAGACCCAGTACTTC
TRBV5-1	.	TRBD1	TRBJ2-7	CASSPGQGVAYEQYF	TGCGCCAGCAGCCCGGGACAGGGGGTAGCCTACGAGCAGTACTTC
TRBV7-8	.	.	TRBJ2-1	CASSLYPAYEQFF	TGTGCCAGCAGCTTATATCCCGCGTATGAGCAGTTCTTC
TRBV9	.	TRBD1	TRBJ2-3	CASSSRQGALTDTQYF	TGTGCCAGCAGCTCTCGACAGGGGGCGCTGACAGATACGCAGTATTTT
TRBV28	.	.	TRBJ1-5	CASTPGRWNQPQHF	TGTGCCAGCACCCCAGGGAGGTGGAATCAGCCCCAGCATTTT
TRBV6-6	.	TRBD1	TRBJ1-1	CASRSPGQGVEAFF	TGTGCCAGCAGATCGCCGGGACAGGGGGTTGAAGCTTTCTTT
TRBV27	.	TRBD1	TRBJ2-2	CASSPDRVGGELFF	TGTGCCAGCAGTCCAGACAGGGTTGGCGGGGAGCTGTTTTTT
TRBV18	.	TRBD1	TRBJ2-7	CASSPADRVGEQYF	TGTGCCAGCTCGCCCGCGGACAGGGTCGGGGAGCAGTACTTC
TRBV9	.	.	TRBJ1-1	CASSVAPPELHTEAFF	TGTGCCAGCAGCGTAGCCCCCCCGGAGCTTCACACTGAAGCTTTCTTT
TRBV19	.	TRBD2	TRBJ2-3	CASSGLAGGGTDTQYF	TGTGCCAGTAGTGGGTTGGCGGGAGGCGGCACAGATACGCAGTATTTT
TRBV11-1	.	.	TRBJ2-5	CASSLGGQGLGETQYF	TGTGCCAGCAGCTTAGGAGGTCAGGGGTTGGGAGAGACCCAGTACTTC
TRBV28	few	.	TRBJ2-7	CASSASGTLYEQYF	TGTGCCAGCAGTGCCTCCGGGACTCTATACGAGCAGTACTTC